The 2 T cell receptor beta chains below were found in one sample sequenced in a study of cytomegalovirus exposure and HLA in healthy donors. The primer mix had 60 Vbeta and 13 Jbeta primers. Using immunoSEQ multiplex PCR, the repertoire was profiled, and TCRdb retains in-frame clones only, with some absent. The sample shows some 160,000 clones, around 84% of them seen only once. Sequencing was carried out using PBMCs. These receptors were obtained from a male donor in good health and CMV-seropositive.

Turning to this clone: A junction end diverges from the germline sequence, so it may reflect a read error. The chain carries TRBV5-1 and TRBJ2-6, with a weak D call TRBD1 (6 bases). Germline lookup yields CDR1 SGHRS and CDR2 YFSETQ. The CDR3 is 19 residues long. CDR3 coding DNA: TGCGCCAGCAGCTCTCAACCCCGGACAGCCAGCTCTGGGGCCAACGGCCTGACTTTC. Translating gives CASSSQPRTASSGANGLTF.

The chain recombines TRBV6-6 with TRBJ2-5; D is ambiguous. V lost 7 bases and J lost 4, with 13 bases in between. Looked up from germline, CDR1 is MNHNY and CDR2 is SVGAGI (reference sequence). CDR3 size: 13 residues. The CDR3 DNA sequence: TGTGCCAGCACCATCTCTTCGGGAGAGACCCAGTACTTC. Encoded protein: CASTISSGETQYF.